This passage covers 14 T cell receptor beta chains from one sample sequenced in a study of CXCR3-negative and CXCR3-positive naive CD8 T cells. Libraries were UMI-labeled 5' RACE TRB cDNA. For each CDR3 protein, TCRdb gives one entry from its re-call of the 5' RACE reads, without DNA. This listing includes 40,000 to 45,000 distinct CDR3 sequences. The specimen sequenced was memory CD8+ T cells from blood. The receptors were sampled from a human donor in good health. Some clones in this sample may be carry-over from other donors' samples.

The chain has TRBV7-6 and TRBJ2-3; TCRdb's D call, TRBD2, is unchecked because there is no DNA. This CDR3 has 12 residues. Germline loops: CDR1 SGHVS, CDR2 FNYEAQ. CDR3 protein: CASSSEADTQYF.

The chain combines TRBV28 with TRBJ2-7; TCRdb names TRBD1, which stays unverified in the absence of DNA. Germline-derived CDR1 and CDR2 are MDHEN and SYDVKM. The CDR3 length is 15 residues. CDR3 loop: CASSPTGTDSYEQYF.

The CDR3 here is CASSYGGGSYEQYF. The chain joins TRBV3-1 to TRBJ2-7. The CDR3 is made up of 14 amino acids. In germline, CDR1 is LGHDT, CDR2 YNNKEL (reference sequence).

This chain uses TRBV29-1 with TRBJ2-2. In germline, CDR1 is SQVTM, CDR2 ANQGSEA. This CDR3 has 13 residues. CDR3 protein: CSVEPSNTGELFF.

This sequence joins TRBV7-8 and TRBJ2-2; the TRBD1 assignment by TCRdb is unverifiable without DNA. CDR3 length: 13 residues. From germline, CDR1 is SGHVS and CDR2 FQNEAQ. The CDR3 spells CASSPPVDGELFF.

The CDR3 is CSVSGDSYNEQFF. The rearrangement uses TRBV29-1 and TRBJ2-1. This CDR3 has 13 amino acids. CDR1 SQVTM and CDR2 ANQGSEA come from the germline V gene.

This chain links TRBV29-1 with TRBJ2-7; the D call from TCRdb, TRBD2, cannot be confirmed without DNA. Germline loops: CDR1 SQVTM, CDR2 ANQGSEA. CDR3 length: 13 residues. CDR3 region: CSVLTRDSNEQYF.

This chain joins TRBV9 and TRBJ1-2; TCRdb selects TRBD1, and the lack of DNA leaves this call unchecked. The CDR3 length is 12 residues. Germline V gene sequence: CDR1 SGDLS, CDR2 YYNGEE. CDR3 region: CASSAPGVGYTF.

This chain joins TRBV29-1 and TRBJ2-5; TCRdb lists TRBD1, though no DNA is available to test this call. The CDR3 runs 13 residues. Germline V gene lookup returns CDR1 SQVTM and CDR2 ANQGSEA. The CDR3: CSVPGSWEETQYF.

This rearrangement joins TRBV6-6 to TRBJ2-7; with no DNA, the TCRdb D assignment of TRBD1 cannot be verified. Germline-derived CDR1 and CDR2 are MNHNY and SVGAGI (reference sequence). The CDR3 totals 14 residues. This CDR3 reads CASSSSSSGLEQYF.

This rearrangement joins TRBV29-1 to TRBJ2-2; TCRdb gives TRBD1 as the D gene, but with no DNA this cannot be confirmed. CDR3 size: 14 residues. From germline, CDR1 is SQVTM and CDR2 ANQGSEA. The CDR3 loop reads CSVGAQGESGELFF.

The chain employs TRBV29-1 and TRBJ2-7; as DNA is missing, the TRBD1 call by TCRdb cannot be tested. Germline V gene lookup returns CDR1 SQVTM and CDR2 ANQGSEA. The CDR3 totals 12 residues. CDR3 region: CSVEHQGGWQYF.

The genes are TRBV10-3 and TRBJ2-6. In germline, CDR1 is ENHRY, CDR2 SYGVKD. The CDR3 extends over 15 amino acids. This chain's CDR3 is CAISGEYSGANVLTF.

The chain couples TRBV7-6 to TRBJ1-1. The CDR3 contains 12 residues. Germline CDR1 and CDR2: SGHVS and FNYEAQ. The CDR3 sequence: CASSSLSAEAFF.